This TCR beta chain stems from a study of early T cells in non-severe SARS-CoV-2 infection. In TCRdb, the 5' RACE reads were re-called with MiXCR into one record per CDR3 protein. The table includes around 30,000 distinct CDR3 sequences, roughly 6% detected once. This clonotype showed up many times. Specimen: whole blood. The TCR was taken from an adult who was a healthcare worker with PCR-confirmed SARS-CoV-2 infection or an uninfected control (not recorded which).

The chain's CDR3 is CSVHLGASTDTQYF. Here the CDR3 DNA reads TGCAGCGTTCACCTAGGGGCTAGCACAGATACGCAGTATTTT. The rearrangement uses TRBV29-1 and TRBJ2-3; TRBD1 is a possible D gene (5 bases). The V gene lost 5 bases and the J gene lost 0 bases, with 12 bases spanning the gap. Germline loops: CDR1 SQVTM, CDR2 ANQGSEA. CDR3 length: 14 amino acids.